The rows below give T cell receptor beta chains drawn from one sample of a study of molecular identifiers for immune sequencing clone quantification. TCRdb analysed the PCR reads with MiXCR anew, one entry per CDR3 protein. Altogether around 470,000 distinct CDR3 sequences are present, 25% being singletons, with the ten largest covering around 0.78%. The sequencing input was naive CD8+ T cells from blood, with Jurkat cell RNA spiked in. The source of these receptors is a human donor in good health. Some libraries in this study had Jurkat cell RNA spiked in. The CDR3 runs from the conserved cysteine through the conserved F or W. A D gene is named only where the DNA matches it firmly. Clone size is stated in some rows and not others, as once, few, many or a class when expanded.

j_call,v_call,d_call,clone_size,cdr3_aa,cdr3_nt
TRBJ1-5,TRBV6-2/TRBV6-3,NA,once,CASRPPGIYPPQHF,TGTGCCAGCAGGCCTCCCGGGATCTATCCGCCCCAGCATTTT
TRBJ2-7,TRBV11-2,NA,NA,CASSIAVDSYEQYF,TGTGCCAGCAGCATCGCCGTAGACTCCTACGAGCAGTACTTC
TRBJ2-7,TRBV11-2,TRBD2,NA,CASSSASGTYEQYF,TGTGCCAGCAGCTCCGCTAGCGGAACCTACGAGCAGTACTTC
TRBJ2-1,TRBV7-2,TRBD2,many,CASSLVVAGDQFF,TGTGCCAGCAGCTTAGTGGTAGCGGGGGATCAGTTCTTC
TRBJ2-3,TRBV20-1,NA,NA,CSVARSGSRGDTQYF,TGCAGTGTAGCCCGCTCGGGGAGTCGGGGGGATACGCAGTATTTT
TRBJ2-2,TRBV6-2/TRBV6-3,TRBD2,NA,CTSRITRLAGGLNTGELFF,TGTACCAGCAGAATTACACGGCTAGCGGGAGGACTGAACACCGGGGAGCTGTTTTTT
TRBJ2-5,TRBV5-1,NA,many,CASSLPLQETQYF,TGTGCCAGCAGCTTGCCCCTTCAAGAGACCCAGTACTTC
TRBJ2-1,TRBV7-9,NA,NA,CASSRGTRAHEQFF,TGTGCCAGCAGCAGGGGGACCCGGGCGCATGAGCAGTTCTTC
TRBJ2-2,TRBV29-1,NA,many,CSVGSSYTGELFF,TGCAGCGTTGGGTCTAGCTACACCGGGGAGCTGTTTTTT
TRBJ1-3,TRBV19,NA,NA,CASSFGAPGNTIYF,TGTGCCAGTAGTTTCGGGGCGCCTGGAAACACCATATATTTT
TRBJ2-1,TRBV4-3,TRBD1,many,CASSQDRTGPYNEQFF,TGCGCCAGCAGCCAAGATAGGACAGGGCCCTACAATGAGCAGTTCTTC
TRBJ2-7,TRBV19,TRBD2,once,CASSIERTSGVSYEQYF,TGTGCCAGTAGTATAGAAAGGACTAGCGGGGTATCCTACGAGCAGTACTTC
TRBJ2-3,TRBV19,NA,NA,CASSATELPPTDTQYF,TGTGCCAGTAGTGCGACAGAACTACCTCCCACAGATACGCAGTATTTT
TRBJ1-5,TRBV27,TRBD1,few,CASAWDSSNQPQHF,TGTGCCAGCGCCTGGGACAGTAGCAATCAGCCCCAGCATTTT
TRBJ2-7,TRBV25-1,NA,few,CASGPGAYEQYF,TGTGCCAGCGGTCCAGGGGCCTACGAGCAGTACTTC
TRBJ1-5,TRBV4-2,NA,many,CASSQGAPDQPQHF,TGTGCCAGCAGCCAGGGGGCCCCGGATCAGCCCCAGCATTTT
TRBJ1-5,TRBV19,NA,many,CASSYGRRSNQPQHF,TGTGCCAGTAGTTACGGGCGACGGAGCAATCAGCCCCAGCATTTT
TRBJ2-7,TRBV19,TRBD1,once,CASSIVPGGYEQYF,TGTGCCAGTAGTATAGTTCCAGGGGGTTACGAGCAGTACTTC
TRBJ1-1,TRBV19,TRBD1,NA,CASSIWDSVTAFF,TGTGCCAGTAGTATTTGGGACAGCGTGACGGCTTTCTTT
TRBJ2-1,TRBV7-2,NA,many,CASSPRESSYNEQFF,TGTGCCAGCAGCCCCAGGGAAAGCTCCTACAATGAGCAGTTCTTC
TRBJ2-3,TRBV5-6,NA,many,CASSPAGLAQYF,TGTGCCAGCAGCCCGGCCGGGTTAGCGCAGTATTTT
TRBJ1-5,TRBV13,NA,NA,CASRLGGGPPPHF,TGTGCCAGCCGCTTAGGGGGGGGTCCGCCCCCGCATTTT